This section outlines one T cell receptor beta chain sequence together with its context. Antigen: not known. Profiling relied on immunoSEQ multiplex PCR, and the TCRdb table lists in-frame clones only, not all of them. The table records nearly 45,000 clones, around 80% of them present only once. This record comes from a study of vaccination effects on CD4 cells after COVID-19. Study overall: Convalescent patients (n = two) were sampled 16 days and one week prevaccination.

Germline trimming cut 5 bases from V and 6 bases from J; bases unmatched to any gene: 10. This CDR3 has 14 amino acids. Germline assignment: CDR1 KGHSH and CDR2 LQKENI. Antigen-specific CD4+ T cell clonotypes were called by their expansion after viral peptide-pool culture in ViraFEST. CD4+ T cell isolation took place after approximately 11 days of culture. This person's SARS-CoV-2 infection, confirmed by PCR, occurred between March and December 2020. The specimen comprised CD4+ T cells from PBMCs cultured with a peptide pool, sampled before COVID-19 vaccination. The TCR was taken from a human donor who had a prior SARS-CoV-2 infection. The rearrangement links TRBV18 to TRBJ2-7, with 7 bases identical to TRBD2. The CDR3 sequence: CASSETNLAGEQYF. In nucleotides, the CDR3 is TGTGCCAGCTCAGAGACTAACTTAGCGGGCGAGCAGTACTTC.